The clone carrying this T cell receptor (beta chain) was found a few times. What it binds is not known. The CDR3 has 19 amino acids. Germline assignment: CDR1 DFQATT and CDR2 SNEGSKA (reference sequence). The ends lost 4 bases at V and 8 bases at J; junction bases unmatched: 22. This entry belongs to a study of T cells after yellow fever vaccination. The study's findings and limits: After the booster, approximately 96% of CD4 and roughly nine tenths of CD8 primary-response clones were re-detected. The bulk population could contribute abundant contaminating clonotypes to FACS-sorted repertoires.

UMIs were added to TCR cDNA along with a universal primer site when it was made by 5'RACE template switching. TCRdb reanalysed the 5' RACE reads using MiXCR and keeps one entry per CDR3 protein. This table has about 550,000 distinct CDR3 sequences, 15% to 20% appearing once. The sample in question was PBMCs, obtained 15 days after the yellow fever booster vaccination. The clonotype originates from a man aged 25 to 40 who received the YFV17D yellow fever vaccine. The chain uses TRBV20-1 and TRBJ2-1; TRBD2 matches 11 bases. The CDR3 DNA follows: TGCAGTGCTAAATCAGGGTACACTAGCGGGAGATTCATTGTCCATGAGCAGTTCTTC. Amino acid sequence: CSAKSGYTSGRFIVHEQFF.